The next 30 T cell receptor beta chains were all read from a single sample in a study of cytomegalovirus exposure and HLA in healthy donors. The PCR employed 60 Vbeta primers together with 13 Jbeta primers. The repertoire was sequenced with immunoSEQ multiplex PCR; TCRdb's copy has only in-frame clones and lacks some. The sample includes approximately 100,000 clones, around 66% of them seen just once. The material sequenced was PBMCs. Receptors were obtained from a woman between 50 and 59 years old in good health and CMV-seronegative.

This clone was seen a handful of times. The CDR3 reads CASSTDGLSPYEQYF. CDR3 DNA: TGTGCCAGCAGCACCGACGGACTCTCACCATACGAGCAGTACTTC. The rearrangement uses TRBV11-1 and TRBJ2-7, with D possibly being TRBD2 (5 bases). The V gene's germline CDR1 is SGHAT and CDR2 FQDESV (reference sequence). Trimming pared 5 bases from V and 4 bases from J, leaving 18 bases between. The CDR3 spans 15 residues.

A few counts support this clone. The chain combines TRBV28 with TRBJ2-2; 9 positions agree with TRBD1. V gave up 5 bases and J gave up 9 bases; unmatched junction bases: 10. Per the germline V gene, CDR1 is MDHEN and CDR2 is SYDVKM. The CDR3 extends over 15 amino acids. CDR3 sequence reads: CASSQGTGLGRELFF. CDR3 nucleotides: TGTGCCAGCAGTCAAGGGACAGGGCTCGGCCGGGAGCTGTTTTTT.

The chain combines TRBV7-9 with TRBJ2-7; 7 nucleotides align to TRBD2. There are 14 residues in the CDR3. The ends lost 0 bases at V and 7 bases at J; junction bases unmatched: 6. From germline, CDR1 is SEHNR and CDR2 FQNEAQ (reference sequence). The CDR3 region is CASSLAAGTGEQYF. CDR3 sequence (DNA): TGTGCCAGCAGCTTAGCAGCGGGAACGGGAGAGCAGTACTTC.

The V call is TRBV7-6, the J call TRBJ2-1, with a tentative D call TRBD2 (5 bases). The CDR3 is 15 residues long. V gave up 0 bases and J gave up 0 bases, with 6 bases separating them. Germline CDR1 is SGHVS and CDR2 is FNYEAQ. For the CDR3, the DNA is TGTGCCAGCAGCTTAGCGGACTTCTCCTACAATGAGCAGTTCTTC. It yields the protein CASSLADFSYNEQFF.

The chain recombines TRBV6-5 with TRBJ1-5; tentative D call: TRBD1 (6 bases). Per the germline V gene, CDR1 is MNHEY and CDR2 is SVGAGI. The CDR3 consists of 15 residues. V shed 5 bases and J shed 7 bases, with 18 bases lying between them. For the CDR3, the DNA is TGTGCCAGCAGTCCAGGGACACTTCCAGAACAGCCCCAGCATTTT. Translated, it gives CASSPGTLPEQPQHF.

The chain recombines TRBV6-4 with TRBJ1-2; 7 bases are a match to TRBD1. With 4 bases clipped from V and 4 bases from J, the junction kept 6 bases outside the gene matches. Germline CDR1 is MRHNA and CDR2 is SNTAGT. The CDR3 has 14 amino acids. CDR3 sequence (DNA): TGTGCCAGCAGTGCCGGGGACAGCAGCTATGGCTACACCTTC. Translation gives CASSAGDSSYGYTF.

V usage is TRBV4-3 and J usage is TRBJ1-4; D remains ambiguous. The CDR3 has 16 residues. V was trimmed by 0 bases and J by 0 bases, leaving 8 bases between them. Germline CDR1 LGHNA, CDR2 YSLEER. CDR3 sequence reads: CASSQERVATNEKLFF. For the CDR3, the DNA is TGCGCCAGCAGCCAAGAGAGGGTTGCAACTAATGAAAAACTGTTTTTT.

The rearrangement uses TRBV6-6 and TRBJ2-1, with D possibly matching TRBD2 (5 bases). V was shortened by 5 bases and J by 5 bases, with 16 bases between the two germline ends. The germline V gene encodes CDR1 MNHNY and CDR2 SVGAGI (reference sequence). There are 15 residues in the CDR3. Here the CDR3 reads CASSTRLHSNNEQFF. In nucleotides, the CDR3 is TGTGCCAGCAGTACCCGACTACATTCCAACAATGAGCAGTTCTTC.

This clone was counted only a few times. The CDR3 sequence is CASSQVWTGLENYGYTF. For the CDR3, the DNA is TGCGCCAGCAGCCAGGTTTGGACAGGCCTCGAAAACTATGGCTACACCTTC. The chain recombines TRBV4-1 with TRBJ1-2, with 7 bases lining up with TRBD1. The CDR3 contains 17 residues. V was pared by 3 bases and J by 2 bases, with 12 bases of the junction left unmatched. Germline CDR1 reads MGHRA; CDR2 reads YSYEKL.

In its sample, this clone was seen once. The rearrangement uses TRBV18 and TRBJ2-1, with D possibly TRBD1 on 6 matching bases. The germline CDR1 and CDR2 sequences are KGHSH and LQKENI. The CDR3 is 12 residues long. V lost 0 bases and J 10 bases, leaving 7 bases between the germline ends. For the CDR3, the DNA is TGTGCCAGCTCACCACCACAGGGAGAGCAGTTCTTC. This sequence encodes CASSPPQGEQFF.

The V and J genes are TRBV7-2 and TRBJ1-1; D might be TRBD1 (5 bases). CDR1 is SGHTA and CDR2 is FQGNSA in the germline V gene. V lost 8 bases and J 0 bases, leaving 10 bases between the germline ends. The CDR3 is 13 amino acids. This CDR3 reads CASVGQVNTEAFF. The CDR3 DNA reads TGTGCCAGCGTCGGACAAGTGAACACTGAAGCTTTCTTT. Full variable domain (missing parts from reference TRBV7-2 and TRBJ1-1): GAGVSQSPSNKVTEKGKDVELRCDPISGHTALYWYRQSLGQGLEFLIYFQGNSAPDKSGLPSDRFSAERTGGSVSTLTIQRTQQEDSAVYLCASVGQVNTEAFFGQGTRLTVV.

This chain uses TRBV28 with TRBJ2-3; maybe TRBD2 (6 bases). The CDR3 runs to 17 residues. Between the trimmed V and J ends, which lost 6 bases and 2 bases, there was a span of 21 bases. Germline lookup yields CDR1 MDHEN and CDR2 SYDVKM. The CDR3 sequence is CASSTPVGGVATDTQYF. CDR3 DNA: TGTGCCAGCAGCACCCCAGTGGGGGGAGTCGCCACAGATACGCAGTATTTT.

The chain recombines TRBV7-9 with TRBJ2-3; TRBD2 matches 15 bases. V lost 4 bases, J lost 0 bases, and 8 bases stayed unmatched. Germline-derived CDR1 and CDR2 are SEHNR and FQNEAQ (reference sequence). This CDR3 has 19 amino acids. The CDR3 DNA is TGTGCCAGCAGCTCTGGACTAGGACTAGCGGGGGGGAGCACAGATACGCAGTATTTT. Residues: CASSSGLGLAGGSTDTQYF.

The chain combines TRBV18 with TRBJ2-1; tentative D call: TRBD2 (5 bases). This CDR3 comprises 16 residues. Germline V gene data show CDR1 as KGHSH and CDR2 as LQKENI. The V end was cut by 3 bases, the J end by 0 bases, with 12 bases between. CDR3 loop: CASSPNDGNSYNEQFF. In nucleotides, the CDR3 is TGTGCCAGCTCACCCAATGACGGGAACTCCTACAATGAGCAGTTCTTC. Using reference TRBV18 and TRBJ2-1 for the parts outside the CDR3, the full variable domain is NAGVMQNPRHLVRRRGQEARLRCSPMKGHSHVYWYRQLPEEGLKFMVYLQKENIIDESGMPKERFSAEFPKEGPSILRIQQVVRGDSAAYFCASSPNDGNSYNEQFFGPGTRLTVL.

This chain links TRBV11-3 with TRBJ2-7, with 12 nucleotides matching TRBD1. The length of the CDR3 is 15 residues. The trim removed 5 bases at V and 5 bases at J, leaving 7 bases unmatched. CDR1 and CDR2 from the germline V gene are SGHNT and YENEEA. CDR3: CASSLQGTGGDEQYF. The DNA of the CDR3 is TGTGCCAGCAGCCTACAGGGGACAGGGGGCGACGAGCAGTACTTC.

V usage is TRBV19 and J usage is TRBJ1-1, with TRBD1 matching over 8 bases. The CDR3 consists of 14 residues. The V and J ends lost 4 bases and 6 bases, in that order; junction bases with no gene match: 7. CDR1 is LNHDA and CDR2 is SQIVND in the germline V gene (reference sequence). The chain's CDR3 is CASSTTGEPAEAFF. As DNA, the CDR3 is TGTGCCAGTAGTACGACAGGGGAACCTGCTGAAGCTTTCTTT.

J is TRBJ2-3 and V is TRBV2; 7 bases line up with TRBD1. This CDR3 is built from 15 residues. The V segment lost 9 bases and the J segment 5 bases; nucleotides outside the gene matches: 14. Germline values: CDR1 SNHLY, CDR2 FYNNEI. In DNA, the CDR3 is TGTGCCAGATCCATAGGGGGCTCCGAGGGAGATACGCAGTATTTT. Encoded protein: CARSIGGSEGDTQYF.

This clone has just one count. This chain links TRBV5-1 with TRBJ2-1, with 7 bases identical to TRBD1. V was pared by 4 bases and J by 1 base, with 8 bases of the junction left unmatched. The germline V gene encodes CDR1 SGHRS and CDR2 YFSETQ. The CDR3 sequence is 16 residues long. The CDR3 coding sequence is TGCGCCAGCAGCACCACGACAGGGTGGTCCTACAATGAGCAGTTCTTC. Its translation: CASSTTTGWSYNEQFF.

The chain joins TRBV27 to TRBJ1-5; D is unclear. Germline assignment: CDR1 MNHEY and CDR2 SMNVEV (reference sequence). This CDR3 region has 15 residues. V shed 5 bases and J shed 0 bases, with 11 bases lying between them. Here the CDR3 DNA reads TGTGCCAGCAGTACCATCGGCGGTAGCAATCAGCCCCAGCATTTT. Translating it yields CASSTIGGSNQPQHF.

The CDR3 is CASSLRRDIPQEQYF. As DNA, the CDR3 is TGCGCCAGCAGCCTGAGACGGGACATTCCTCAGGAGCAGTACTTC. The V call is TRBV5-1, the J call TRBJ2-7; tentative D call: TRBD1 (6 bases). The CDR3 covers 15 residues. Germline V CDR1 and CDR2: SGHRS, YFSETQ. With 4 bases removed from V and 7 bases from J, the gap between germline ends came to 21 bases.

The chain is built from TRBV13 and TRBJ2-1; tentatively, D is TRBD2 (5 bases). Trimming removed 5 bases from V and 5 bases from J, with 16 bases in between. The CDR3 extends over 15 amino acids. The germline CDR1 and CDR2 sequences are PRHDT and FYEKMQ (reference sequence). The CDR3 DNA is TGTGCCAGCAGCGAAGAGGGTATTGGGCACAATGAGCAGTTCTTC. As protein: CASSEEGIGHNEQFF. The full variable domain, in which reference TRBV13 and TRBJ2-1 provide the parts outside the CDR3, is AAGVIQSPRHLIKEKRETATLKCYPIPRHDTVYWYQQGPGQDPQFLISFYEKMQSDKGSIPDRFSAQQFSDYHSELNMSSLELGDSALYFCASSEEGIGHNEQFFGPGTRLTVL.

This chain joins TRBV4-1 and TRBJ1-1; the match to TRBD1 covers 8 bases. V gave up 0 bases and J gave up 4 bases; unmatched junction bases: 16. This CDR3 is built from 19 residues. Per the germline V gene, CDR1 is MGHRA and CDR2 is YSYEKL. Here the CDR3 reads CASSQDRPDRGQGSTEAFF. The CDR3, as DNA: TGCGCCAGCAGCCAAGACCGCCCCGACCGCGGACAGGGTTCCACTGAAGCTTTCTTT.

This clone has only a few counts. The V gene is TRBV10-3, the J gene TRBJ1-2; a possible D gene is TRBD1 (6 bases). CDR3 size: 12 residues. V lost 8 bases, J lost 6 bases, and 13 bases lay in between. Germline CDR1 is ENHRY and CDR2 is SYGVKD. CDR3 protein: CAIARQEDGYTF. The CDR3 DNA follows: TGTGCCATCGCACGACAGGAAGATGGCTACACCTTC.

J is TRBJ2-5 and V is TRBV7-2; D unresolved. Germline lookup yields CDR1 SGHTA and CDR2 FQGNSA. V was cut by 1 base and J by 2 bases, with 8 bases left in between. This CDR3 has 14 amino acids. CDR3 in DNA: TGTGCCAGCAGCTTAGAGACTGAGCAAGAGACCCAGTACTTC. Translation: CASSLETEQETQYF.

This clone has just a few counts. J is TRBJ1-2 and V is TRBV9; possible D gene TRBD1, 6 bases. V shed 3 bases and J shed 8 bases, with 11 bases lying between them. CDR3 length: 12 residues. Germline CDR1 SGDLS, CDR2 YYNGEE. This CDR3 is CASSGYRDGYTF. The CDR3 DNA follows: TGTGCCAGCAGCGGATACAGGGACGGCTACACCTTC.

This clone was observed a few times. The rearrangement links TRBV7-2 to TRBJ1-6; D is unresolved. The CDR3 is made up of 12 amino acids. In germline, CDR1 is SGHTA, CDR2 FQGNSA. Trimming cost V 3 bases and J 11 bases, with 8 bases left between them. CDR3 loop: CASSFNGPPLHF. The DNA for the CDR3 is TGTGCCAGCAGCTTTAATGGGCCACCCCTCCACTTT.

The V call is TRBV7-2, the J call TRBJ2-5; 9 bases align to TRBD2. The CDR3 is made up of 14 amino acids. The V gene's germline CDR1 is SGHTA and CDR2 FQGNSA. V lost 5 bases to trimming and J lost 5 bases; unmatched junction nucleotides: 6. CDR3 sequence reads: CASSRGGAAETQYF. The CDR3 DNA follows: TGTGCCAGCAGCCGCGGGGGGGCTGCTGAGACCCAGTACTTC.

This chain uses TRBV5-1 with TRBJ2-3; 7 bases align to TRBD2. The CDR3 length is 15 residues. V was pared by 0 bases and J by 2 bases, with 3 bases of the junction left unmatched. In germline, CDR1 is SGHRS, CDR2 YFSETQ. As DNA, the CDR3 is TGCGCCAGCAGCTTGGAGCGGGGCGACACAGATACGCAGTATTTT. Its translation is CASSLERGDTDTQYF.

The chain's CDR3 is CASSLLAGSYNEQFF. The CDR3 DNA follows: TGTGCCAGCAGTCTCCTAGCGGGGTCCTACAATGAGCAGTTCTTC. This chain joins TRBV27 and TRBJ2-1, with 9 positions matching TRBD2. Germline values: CDR1 MNHEY, CDR2 SMNVEV (reference sequence). The J segment lost 1 base and the V segment lost 5 bases, leaving 3 bases of the junction unmatched. CDR3 length: 15 residues.

The chain employs TRBV7-2 and TRBJ2-1; TRBD2 matches at 7 bases. CDR1 SGHTA and CDR2 FQGNSA come from the germline V gene. V was clipped by 2 bases and J by 1 base; unmatched bases: 8. This CDR3 comprises 17 residues. The CDR3 nucleotides read TGTGCCAGCAGCTTACAACTCGGACTAGGTTCCTACAATGAGCAGTTCTTC. Amino acids: CASSLQLGLGSYNEQFF.